These T cell receptor beta chains were read from a single sample in a study of shared clonotypes between healthy human individuals. Profiling relied on immunoSEQ multiplex PCR, and the TCRdb table lists in-frame clones only, not all of them. This sample has some 2 million clones, with about 95% found just once. Source material: naive CD8+ T cells sorted from blood. Receptor source: a man between 18 and 29 years old in good health. The CDR3 runs from the conserved cysteine through the conserved F or W. A D gene is named only where the DNA matches it firmly. Expanded clones get a size class; other rows say once, few or many, or leave the size out.

d_call	v_call	clone_size	j_call	cdr3_length	cdr3_aa	cdr3_nt
TRBD2	TRBV2	NA	TRBJ2-1	16	CASSEDPAGVYNEQFF	TGTGCCAGCAGTGAAGACCCAGCGGGAGTATACAATGAGCAGTTCTTC
TRBD2	TRBV5-1	NA	TRBJ2-1	15	CASSLAGASYNEQFF	TGCGCCAGCAGCTTAGCGGGAGCATCCTACAATGAGCAGTTCTTC
NA	TRBV27	NA	TRBJ2-7	14	CASSLSGQSYEQYF	TGTGCCAGCAGTTTATCGGGGCAGAGCTACGAGCAGTACTTC
NA	TRBV29-1	NA	TRBJ1-1	11	CSDFEGGVAFF	TGCAGCGATTTCGAGGGGGGAGTAGCTTTCTTT
TRBD1	TRBV27	NA	TRBJ2-7	14	CASSLLDRVDEQYF	TGTGCCAGCAGTTTATTGGACAGGGTAGACGAGCAGTACTTC
NA	TRBV9	NA	TRBJ2-3	16	CASSVEGQPSTDTQYF	TGTGCCAGCAGCGTAGAAGGTCAGCCCAGCACAGATACGCAGTATTTT
TRBD1	TRBV29-1	NA	TRBJ2-3	12	CSARTGPDTQYF	TGCAGCGCAAGGACAGGGCCAGATACGCAGTATTTT
TRBD2	TRBV15	NA	TRBJ2-1	15	CATSKTTSGENEQFF	TGTGCCACCAGTAAAACGACTAGCGGGGAAAATGAGCAGTTCTTC
NA	TRBV4-1	once	TRBJ2-2	14	CASSQDSETGELFF	TGCGCCAGCAGCCAAGACAGCGAGACCGGGGAGCTGTTTTTT
TRBD1	TRBV6-5	once	TRBJ2-7	13	CATWTGGAYEQYF	TGTGCCACCTGGACAGGGGGCGCATACGAGCAGTACTTC
TRBD1	TRBV11-2	NA	TRBJ2-2	15	CASDRDVVDTGELFF	TGTGCCTCCGACAGGGACGTTGTAGACACCGGGGAGCTGTTTTTT
NA	TRBV27	NA	TRBJ2-7	15	CASSYAGGSSYEQYF	TGTGCCAGCAGTTATGCTGGGGGAAGTTCCTACGAGCAGTACTTC
NA	TRBV29-1	NA	TRBJ1-4	13	CSCEGGTNEKLFF	TGCAGCTGCGAGGGGGGAACTAATGAAAAACTGTTTTTT
TRBD1	TRBV4-2	NA	TRBJ1-4	23	CASSHNLGDRVLWDRTTNEKLFF	TGTGCCAGCAGCCATAACTTGGGGGACAGGGTCCTCTGGGATCGAACAACTAATGAAAAACTGTTTTTT
NA	TRBV30	NA	TRBJ2-1	13	CAWSVVPYNEQFF	TGTGCCTGGAGTGTAGTTCCCTACAATGAGCAGTTCTTC
NA	TRBV9	NA	TRBJ2-3	15	CASSAGAGPLDTQYF	TGTGCCAGCAGCGCAGGGGCGGGGCCCCTGGATACGCAGTATTTT
NA	TRBV10-3	NA	TRBJ1-1	12	CAISDTGSEAFF	TGTGCCATCAGTGATACAGGGAGTGAAGCTTTCTTT
NA	TRBV10-2	once	TRBJ1-2	13	CASTGEANYGYTF	TGCGCCAGCACCGGGGAAGCTAACTATGGCTACACCTTC
TRBD1	TRBV25-1	NA	TRBJ1-2	13	CASSAGTAYGYTF	TGTGCCAGCAGTGCCGGGACAGCCTATGGCTACACCTTC
TRBD1	TRBV19	NA	TRBJ2-7	13	CASAPGTAYEQYF	TGTGCCAGTGCCCCCGGGACAGCCTACGAGCAGTACTTC
NA	TRBV5-6	NA	TRBJ2-7	12	CASSSGSPEQYF	TGTGCCAGCAGCTCGGGAAGCCCCGAGCAGTACTTC
NA	TRBV10-3	NA	TRBJ2-5	17	CAISESSVGSSQETQYF	TGTGCCATCAGTGAGTCGAGTGTGGGCAGTTCCCAAGAGACCCAGTACTTC
NA	TRBV7-9	NA	TRBJ2-3	14	CASSFGGGTDTQYF	TGTGCCAGCAGCTTTGGAGGGGGGACAGATACGCAGTATTTT
NA	TRBV28	NA	TRBJ1-2	16	CASTTPRRLANYGYTF	TGTGCCAGCACCACACCCCGACGGCTAGCTAACTATGGCTACACCTTC
NA	TRBV27	NA	TRBJ1-5	16	CASSLGGGYSNQPQHF	TGTGCCAGCAGTTTGGGGGGCGGCTATAGCAATCAGCCCCAGCATTTT
NA	TRBV10-3	NA	TRBJ1-2	14	CAISLDTRGYGYTF	TGTGCCATCAGTCTGGACACCCGCGGCTATGGCTACACCTTC
NA	TRBV13	once	TRBJ1-2	15	CASSERDSFNYGYTF	TGTGCCAGCAGCGAAAGAGACAGCTTTAACTATGGCTACACCTTC
NA	TRBV27	NA	TRBJ1-2	15	CASSLRGGPSGGYTF	TGTGCCAGCAGTTTACGCGGGGGGCCCTCGGGTGGCTACACCTTC
NA	TRBV7-9	NA	TRBJ2-5	13	CASSPRVQETQYF	TGTGCCAGCAGCCCCAGGGTTCAAGAGACCCAGTACTTC
NA	TRBV27	NA	TRBJ1-4	16	CASSLSGQGKNEKLFF	TGTGCCAGCAGTTTATCCGGCCAGGGGAAAAATGAAAAACTGTTTTTT
NA	TRBV4-1	NA	TRBJ1-6	13	CASSLTTLTPLHF	TGCGCCAGCAGCCTTACCACTCTAACACCCCTCCACTTT